This T cell receptor beta chain was obtained from a study of CD8 T cells in ankylosing spondylitis. Study-wide findings and caveats: Within matched ankylosing spondylitis synovial fluid, disease-linked clones were reportedly significantly enriched. Blood of patients with ankylosing spondylitis appeared to be characterized by a TCR beta motif of several highly homologous variants. Relatively scarce in peripheral blood, disease-linked clones were CD8+. Earlier reports found some motif variants in synovial fluid and blood in reactive arthritis.

Worth noting for this clonotype: Antigen specificity is unknown.

The germline V gene encodes CDR1 SGHRS and CDR2 YFSETQ. The V end was cut by 2 bases, the J end by 0 bases, with 9 bases between. This CDR3 spans 14 amino acids. Library preparation for TCR beta used quantitative 5'-RACE with molecular barcodes. From the 5' RACE reads, TCRdb called clonotypes with MiXCR, one entry per CDR3 protein. The data show around 440,000 distinct CDR3 sequences, roughly 17% seen once. Sequencing was carried out using blood, either unsorted or a sorted T cell fraction (not recorded which). The chain combines TRBV5-1 with TRBJ2-7; D remains unclear. The receptor was derived from a male donor with ankylosing spondylitis. CDR3 bases: TGCGCCAGCAGCTTCGACCGTGTCTCCTACGAGCAGTACTTC. It encodes CASSFDRVSYEQYF.